This T cell receptor (beta chain) comes out of a study of cytomegalovirus exposure and HLA in healthy donors. The CDR3 has 15 amino acids. V lost 4 bases, J lost 3 bases, and 5 bases stayed unmatched. CDR1 SGHTA and CDR2 FQGTGA come from the germline V gene. Vbeta (60) and Jbeta (13) primers were used in the PCR. Generated by immunoSEQ multiplex PCR, the TCRdb table keeps only in-frame clones and is missing some. The sample consists of approximately 280,000 clones, around nine tenths of them appearing once. This clone has a single count. Sequenced: PBMCs. The rearrangement uses TRBV7-3 and TRBJ2-1; TRBD1 agrees at 8 bases. This receptor was identified in a woman aged 18-29 years in good health and CMV-seronegative. The CDR3 spells CASSSGQGHYNEQFF. For the CDR3, the DNA is TGTGCCAGCAGCTCTGGACAGGGACACTACAATGAGCAGTTCTTC.